This TCR beta chain derives from a study of T cell responses to AZD1222 COVID-19 vaccine. Study conclusions and caveats: Nearly half of unique spike-specific TCRs reportedly avoided B.1.351 and B.1.1.7 mutated regions. Spike-specific TCR breadth and depth both grew after two AZD1222 doses. Distributed over spike, vaccine-associated CD4 TCRs predominated at 160-218 and 743-854. Females made up more of the donors, who were largely white British, and clonal diversity may have come out too low.

Note on this clone: Antigen unknown.

Assay: immunoSEQ multiplex PCR; the TCRdb copy retains only in-frame clones and omits some. Of about 92,000 clones listed, about nine tenths are singletons. This CDR3 region has 14 residues. The germline V and J ends were trimmed by 2 bases and 6 bases, with 10 bases remaining between them. CDR1 and CDR2 (germline): SGHAT, FQDESV (reference sequence). The TCR sequence derives from an adult in good health. This chain links TRBV11-1 with TRBJ2-2, with D uncertain. The material was peripheral blood, obtained on day 0 of AZD1222 vaccination. CDR3 sequence reads: CASSLRAASGELFF. DNA for the CDR3: TGTGCCAGCAGCTTAAGGGCCGCGTCCGGGGAGCTGTTTTTT. The full variable domain, in which reference TRBV11-1 and TRBJ2-2 provide the parts outside the CDR3, is EAEVAQSPRYKITEKSQAVAFWCDPISGHATLYWYRQILGQGPELLVQFQDESVVDDSQLPKDRFSAERLKGVDSTLKIQPAELGDSAMYLCASSLRAASGELFFGEGSRLTVL.